Described below is a single TCR beta chain sequence and its context. Its antigen is not known. This sample is drawn from a study of cytomegalovirus exposure and HLA in healthy donors. Study summary: A subsequent analysis stated that the 100 to 150 validation repertoires were run on the same platform as the roughly 670 first-cohort repertoires.

V dropped 1 base and J dropped 0; count of bases not matched to a gene: 8. The CDR3 is made up of 18 amino acids. Germline V gives CDR1 SGDLS, CDR2 YYNGEE. Notes on the study in general: Associated with cytomegalovirus, according to the listing, were 150 to 200 TCR beta chains. Among the CMV-associated chains, a few were confirmed in vitro as specific for CMV antigens. Many donors carried some public TCRs, although rarity characterized most TCR sequences.

Assay: immunoSEQ multiplex PCR; the TCRdb copy retains only in-frame clones and omits some. The data show approximately 200,000 clones, around four fifths seen once. The sequenced sample was PBMCs. This TCR was sampled from a man younger than 35 in good health and CMV-seropositive. The chain links TRBV9 to TRBJ2-1; 9 nucleotides line up with TRBD2. CDR3 region: CASSVRSRLADSYNEQFF. CDR3 in DNA: TGTGCCAGCAGCGTACGGTCTCGACTAGCGGACTCCTACAATGAGCAGTTCTTC.